Below, 9 T cell receptor beta chains from the same sample are listed, as sequenced in a study of tumor-infiltrating lymphocytes in primary liver carcinoma. TCR beta cDNA was prepared out of 450 to 500 ng total RNA by means of a constant-region primer. A slightly modified ARM-PCR protocol with three nested multiplex PCR rounds produced these TCR beta libraries. Rounds one and two of PCR, each of 10 cycles, were primed with TRBV1-TRBV30 forward primers and a C-beta reverse primer. TCRdb reanalysed the multiplex PCR reads using MiXCR and keeps one entry per CDR3 protein. In the table there are about 120,000 distinct CDR3 sequences, less than 75% of which are singletons. Without any cell sorting, roughly 18-30 mg of bulk tissue yielded co-extracted RNA and DNA. What was sequenced was tumor-adjacent normal liver tissue. These TCRs come from a woman aged 55-70 years with primary liver carcinoma and hepatitis B virus infection.

The J gene is TRBJ1-4, the V gene TRBV7-9; 9 bases fit TRBD1. Germline loops: CDR1 SEHNR, CDR2 FQNEAQ (reference sequence). The CDR3 length is 15 residues. The chain's CDR3 is CVNSLQGAWNEKLFF. DNA of the CDR3: TGTGTCAACAGCCTACAGGGGGCGTGGAATGAAAAACTGTTTTTT. Full variable domain (outside the CDR3, taken from reference TRBV7-9 and TRBJ1-4): DTGVSQNPRHKITKRGQNVTFRCDPISEHNRLYWYRQTLGQGPEFLTYFQNEAQLEKSRLLSDRFSAERPKGSFSTLEIQRTEQGDSAMYLCVNSLQGAWNEKLFFGSGTQLSVL.

As for this clonotype: The CDR3 does not end in the conserved phenylalanine or tryptophan, so this is likely a read error. The V call is TRBV11-2, the J call TRBJ2-7; D tentatively fits TRBD1 or TRBD2 (5 bases each). This CDR3 spans 14 amino acids. Germline-derived CDR1 and CDR2 are SGHAT and FQNNGV. The CDR3 region is CANSRDGTSYEQYL. The DNA of the CDR3 is TGTGCCAACAGCCGGGACGGAACTTCCTACGAGCAGTACTTA.

Turning to this clonotype: The junction shows a germline mismatch at one end, possibly a read error. The chain recombines TRBV11-3 with TRBJ1-5; the D is unclear. The J call may be mistaken, given a closer DNA end match to TRBJ2-3. Germline CDR1 is SGHNT and CDR2 is YENEEA. CDR3 length: 16 residues. Here the CDR3 DNA reads TGTGACAGCAGCCCTAGGACGGGCCATAGCAATCGGCCCCAGTATTTT. This encodes CDSSPRTGHSNRPQYF.

This sequence joins TRBV14 and TRBJ2-1; 7 bases fit TRBD2. The CDR3 has 16 residues. In germline, CDR1 is SGHDN, CDR2 FVKESK. V lost 9 bases to trimming and J lost 9 bases; unmatched junction nucleotides: 20. This CDR3 reads CASDLTRNRDYPEQFF. The CDR3 bases are TGTGCCAGTGACCTTACCAGAAACCGGGACTACCCTGAGCAGTTCTTC.

There are many counts of this clonotype. The chain is built from TRBV2 and TRBJ1-2; the D is unclear. CDR3 size: 14 residues. Germline V gene lookup returns CDR1 SNHLY and CDR2 FYNNEI. V shed 2 bases and J shed 6 bases, with 13 bases lying between them. The CDR3 here is CASSERASADGYTF. DNA for the CDR3: TGTGCCAGCAGTGAAAGGGCCTCCGCCGATGGCTACACCTTC.

This clonotype has a handful of counts. An end of the junction does not agree with germline; a read error may underlie this. This chain links TRBV4-1 with TRBJ1-5; no reliable D call. This CDR3 contains 15 residues. CDR1 is MGHRA, CDR2 YSYEKL, per germline. The CDR3 sequence is CASNQENKGGQPQHF. The CDR3 nucleotides read TGCGCCAGCAACCAAGAAAATAAGGGCGGTCAGCCCCAGCATTTT.

The gene calls are TRBV5-1 and TRBJ2-1; TRBD2 matches 9 bases. CDR1 is SGHRS, CDR2 YFSETQ, per germline. V lost 3 bases to trimming and J lost 0 bases; unmatched junction nucleotides: 4. CDR3 length equals 16 residues. Here the CDR3 DNA reads TGCGCCAGCAGCTGGAGAGCGGGGGGCTCCTACAATGAGCAGTTCTTC. Protein product: CASSWRAGGSYNEQFF.

This sequence joins TRBV21-1 and TRBJ1-4; TRBD1 is taken as the D call from the table, unchecked against the DNA. TRBV21-1 is a listed pseudogene. The CDR3 has 17 residues. The CDR3 DNA follows: TGTGCCAGCAGCCACCGGGACCGCGAAACACAGAATGAAAAACTGTTTTTT. This gives the protein CASSHRDRETQNEKLFF.

On this clonotype: It is likely a read error, because the conserved phenylalanine at the end of the CDR3 is missing. DNA of the CDR3: TGTGCCAGCAGCTCAACGCGGACAGGGTATGATTCACCCCTCCACCTT. It yields the protein CASSSTRTGYDSPLHL. The chain employs TRBV11-2 and TRBJ1-6; 8 bases are shared with TRBD1. CDR3 size: 16 residues. The trim removed 4 bases at V and 8 bases at J, leaving 10 bases unmatched. The germline gives CDR1 SGHAT, CDR2 FQNNGV.